Included here is one T cell receptor beta chain sequence, with context. The germline gene is not matched at one end of the junction; a read error may be the cause. Amplified TCR beta CDR3 regions derived from RNA transcripts. HTBI primers were the set used in a first-round RT-PCR of the TCR CDR3. TCRdb itself ran the multiplex PCR reads through MiXCR, one entry per CDR3 protein. The repertoire holds about 260,000 distinct CDR3 sequences, roughly 20% seen once, with 50% to 75% in the top ten. This specimen comes from a study of T cells in Graves' hyperthyroidism and ophthalmopathy. Diagnosing involved the use of clinical symptoms, serum thyroxine and TRAb, thyroid ultrasound and orbital computed tomography. The germline V gene has CDR1 MDHEN and CDR2 SYDVKM. The CDR3 totals 14 residues.

This chain connects TRBV28 to TRBJ2-5; D ambiguous. The sequence came from a man younger than 45 with Graves' ophthalmopathy. The material sequenced was blood. CDR3 loop: CASSLQVPRETHYF. The CDR3 DNA sequence: TGTGCCAGCAGTCTACAAGTACCAAGAGAGACCCATTACTTC.